The clone carrying this T cell receptor beta chain appeared a few times. Amplified TCR beta CDR3 regions came from RNA transcripts. The TCR CDR3 first-round RT-PCR relied on the HTBI primer set. TCRdb re-derived calls from the multiplex PCR reads in MiXCR, one entry per CDR3 protein. The sample lists 600,000 to 650,000 distinct CDR3 sequences; under 20% were seen once. This sample is drawn from a study of T cells in Graves' hyperthyroidism and ophthalmopathy. For the study at large: Peripheral blood was drawn at first diagnosis, prior to all treatment.

Exclusion of a patient resulted from uncontrolled infection, other autoimmune disease, pregnancy or lactation. V lost 6 bases to trimming and J lost 8 bases, with 20 bases between them. The CDR3 consists of 15 residues. CDR1 and CDR2 from the germline V gene are MNHEY and SMNVEV (reference sequence). The origin of this receptor is a woman in her twenties or thirties with Graves' hyperthyroidism. The chain has TRBV27 and TRBJ2-1; TRBD2 might be the D (6 bases). The specimen was blood. The CDR3 reads CASRSGFKGLDEQFF. The CDR3 nucleotides are TGTGCCAGCAGGAGCGGGTTTAAGGGGCTGGATGAGCAGTTCTTC.